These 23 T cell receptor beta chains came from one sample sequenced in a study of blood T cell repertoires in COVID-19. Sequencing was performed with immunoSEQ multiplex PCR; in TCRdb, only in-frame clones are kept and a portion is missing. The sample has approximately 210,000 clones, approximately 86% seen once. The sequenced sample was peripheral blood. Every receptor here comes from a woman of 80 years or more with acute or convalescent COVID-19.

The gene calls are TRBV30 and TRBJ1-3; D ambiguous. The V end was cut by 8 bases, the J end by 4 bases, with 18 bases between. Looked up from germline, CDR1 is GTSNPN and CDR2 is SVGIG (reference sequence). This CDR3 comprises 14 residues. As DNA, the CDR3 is TGTGCCCCTGACACTCGCTCGGTCGGAAACACCATATATTTT. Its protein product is CAPDTRSVGNTIYF.

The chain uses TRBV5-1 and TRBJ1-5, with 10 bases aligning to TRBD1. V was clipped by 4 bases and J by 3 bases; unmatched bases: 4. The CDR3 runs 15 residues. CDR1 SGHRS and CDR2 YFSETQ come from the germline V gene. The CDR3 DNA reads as TGCGCCAGCAGCACGGGACAGGGGATCAATCAGCCCCAGCATTTT. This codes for CASSTGQGINQPQHF.

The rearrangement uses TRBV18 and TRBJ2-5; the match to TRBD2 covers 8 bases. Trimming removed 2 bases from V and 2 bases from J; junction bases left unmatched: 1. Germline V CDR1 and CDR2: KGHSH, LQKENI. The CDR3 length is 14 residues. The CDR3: CASSPGGGQETQYF. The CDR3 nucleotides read TGTGCCAGCTCACCAGGCGGGGGGCAAGAGACCCAGTACTTC.

CDR3 sequence: CATSAGAPYNEQFF. CDR3 nucleotides: TGTGCCACCAGTGCAGGGGCACCCTACAATGAGCAGTTCTTC. The chain employs TRBV24-1 and TRBJ2-1, with D possibly being TRBD1 (6 bases). This CDR3 spans 14 amino acids. Between the trimmed V and J ends, which lost 5 bases and 2 bases, there was a span of 9 bases. In germline, CDR1 is KGHDR, CDR2 SFDVKD.

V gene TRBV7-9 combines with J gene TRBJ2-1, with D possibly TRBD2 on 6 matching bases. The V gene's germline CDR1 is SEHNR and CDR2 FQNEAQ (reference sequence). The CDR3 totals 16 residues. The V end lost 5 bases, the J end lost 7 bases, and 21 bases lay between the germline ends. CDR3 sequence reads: CASSARQGPAGNEQFF. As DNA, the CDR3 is TGTGCCAGCAGCGCCAGACAAGGGCCTGCGGGGAATGAGCAGTTCTTC.

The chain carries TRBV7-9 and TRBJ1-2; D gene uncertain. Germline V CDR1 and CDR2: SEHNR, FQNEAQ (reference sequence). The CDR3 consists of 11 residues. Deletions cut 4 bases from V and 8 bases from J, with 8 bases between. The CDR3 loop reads CASSWSVGYTF. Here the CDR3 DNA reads TGTGCCAGCAGCTGGAGCGTGGGCTACACCTTC.

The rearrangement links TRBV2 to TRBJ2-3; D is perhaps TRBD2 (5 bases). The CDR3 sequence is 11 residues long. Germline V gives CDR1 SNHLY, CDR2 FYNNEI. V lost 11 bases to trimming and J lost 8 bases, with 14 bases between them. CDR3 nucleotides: TGTGCCTCTCTAGCCGCGGGTACGCAGTATTTT. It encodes CASLAAGTQYF.

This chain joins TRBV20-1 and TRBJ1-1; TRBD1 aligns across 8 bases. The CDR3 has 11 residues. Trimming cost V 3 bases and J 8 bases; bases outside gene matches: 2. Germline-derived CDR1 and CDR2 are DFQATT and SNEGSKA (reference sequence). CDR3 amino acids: CSARGTGEAFF. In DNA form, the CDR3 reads TGCAGTGCTAGGGGGACAGGAGAAGCTTTCTTT.

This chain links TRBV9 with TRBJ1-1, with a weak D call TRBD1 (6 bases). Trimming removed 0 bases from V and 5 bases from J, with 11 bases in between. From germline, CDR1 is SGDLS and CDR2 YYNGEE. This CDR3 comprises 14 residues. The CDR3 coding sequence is TGTGCCAGCAGCGTAGCTACAGGGTTTACTGAAGCTTTCTTT. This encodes CASSVATGFTEAFF.

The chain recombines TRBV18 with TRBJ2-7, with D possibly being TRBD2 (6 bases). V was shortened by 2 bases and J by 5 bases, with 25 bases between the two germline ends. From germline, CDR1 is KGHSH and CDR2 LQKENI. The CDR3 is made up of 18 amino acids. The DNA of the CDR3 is TGTGCCAGCTCACCAACATACTCAAAAACAGGCGGGGTCGACGAGCAGTACTTC. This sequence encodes CASSPTYSKTGGVDEQYF. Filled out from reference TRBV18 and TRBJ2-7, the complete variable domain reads NAGVMQNPRHLVRRRGQEARLRCSPMKGHSHVYWYRQLPEEGLKFMVYLQKENIIDESGMPKERFSAEFPKEGPSILRIQQVVRGDSAAYFCASSPTYSKTGGVDEQYFGPGTRLTVT.

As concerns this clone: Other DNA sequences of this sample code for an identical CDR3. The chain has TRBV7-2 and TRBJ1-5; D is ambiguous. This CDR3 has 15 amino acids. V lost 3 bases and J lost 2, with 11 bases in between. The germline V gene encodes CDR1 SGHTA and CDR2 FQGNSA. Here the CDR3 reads CASSLARGGNQPQHF. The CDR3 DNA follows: TGTGCCAGCAGCTTGGCCCGCGGGGGCAATCAGCCCCAGCATTTT.

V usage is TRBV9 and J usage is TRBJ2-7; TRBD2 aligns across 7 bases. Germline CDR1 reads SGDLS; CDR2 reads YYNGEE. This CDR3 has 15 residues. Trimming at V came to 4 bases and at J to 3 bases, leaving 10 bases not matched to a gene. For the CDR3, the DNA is TGTGCCAGCAGCCCCAGCGGGGAGAAATACTACGAGCAGTACTTC. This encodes CASSPSGEKYYEQYF.

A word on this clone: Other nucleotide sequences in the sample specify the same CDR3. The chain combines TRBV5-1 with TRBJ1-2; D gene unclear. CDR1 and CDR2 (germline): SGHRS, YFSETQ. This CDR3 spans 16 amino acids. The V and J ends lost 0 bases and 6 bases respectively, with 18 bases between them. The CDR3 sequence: CASSLAAGLENHGYTF. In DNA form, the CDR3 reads TGCGCCAGCAGCTTGGCAGCGGGGTTGGAAAACCATGGCTACACCTTC.

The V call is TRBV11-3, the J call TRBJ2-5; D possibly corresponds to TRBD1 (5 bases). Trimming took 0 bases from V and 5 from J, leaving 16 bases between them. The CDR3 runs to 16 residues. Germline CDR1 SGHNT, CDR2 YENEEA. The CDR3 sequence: CASSLDPQVSRETQYF. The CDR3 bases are TGTGCCAGCAGCTTAGACCCACAGGTGTCCAGGGAGACCCAGTACTTC.

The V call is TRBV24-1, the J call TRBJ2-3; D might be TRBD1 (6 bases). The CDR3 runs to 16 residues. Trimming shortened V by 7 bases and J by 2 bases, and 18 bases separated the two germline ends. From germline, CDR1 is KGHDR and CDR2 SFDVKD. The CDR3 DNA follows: TGTGCCACCAGCCCCGGACAGATATTGTCCACAGATACGCAGTATTTT. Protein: CATSPGQILSTDTQYF.

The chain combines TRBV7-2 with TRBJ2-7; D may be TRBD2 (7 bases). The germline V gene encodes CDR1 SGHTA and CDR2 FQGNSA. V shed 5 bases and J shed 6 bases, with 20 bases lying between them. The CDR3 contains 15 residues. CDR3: CASSTSGGGPSEQYF. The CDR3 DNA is TGTGCCAGCAGCACCAGTGGCGGGGGCCCCAGCGAGCAGTACTTC.

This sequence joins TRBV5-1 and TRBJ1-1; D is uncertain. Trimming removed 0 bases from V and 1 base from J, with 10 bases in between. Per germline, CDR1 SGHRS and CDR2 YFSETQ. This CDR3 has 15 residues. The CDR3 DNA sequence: TGCGCCAGCAGCTTGGGACCGGGAGCGAACACTGAAGCTTTCTTT. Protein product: CASSLGPGANTEAFF.

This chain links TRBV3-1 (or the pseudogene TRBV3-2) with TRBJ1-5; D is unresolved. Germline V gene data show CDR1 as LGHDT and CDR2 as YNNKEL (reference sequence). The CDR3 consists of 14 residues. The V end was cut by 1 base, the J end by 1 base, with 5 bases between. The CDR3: CASSQGRSNQPQHF. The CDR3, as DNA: TGTGCCAGCAGCCAAGGCCGGAGCAATCAGCCCCAGCATTTT.

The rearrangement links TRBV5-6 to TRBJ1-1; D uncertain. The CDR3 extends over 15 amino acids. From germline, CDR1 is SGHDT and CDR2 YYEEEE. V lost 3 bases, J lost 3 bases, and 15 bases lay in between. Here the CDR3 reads CASSYAGFSYTEAFF. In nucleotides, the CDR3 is TGTGCCAGCAGCTATGCGGGATTTTCGTACACTGAAGCTTTCTTT.

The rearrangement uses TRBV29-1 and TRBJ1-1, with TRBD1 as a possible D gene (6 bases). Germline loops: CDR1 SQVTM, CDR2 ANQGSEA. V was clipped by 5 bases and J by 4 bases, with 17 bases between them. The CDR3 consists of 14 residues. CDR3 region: CSVYPGGRGTEAFF. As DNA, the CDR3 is TGCAGCGTTTATCCGGGGGGCCGGGGCACTGAAGCTTTCTTT.

The CDR3 loop is CASSSQTGLNGYTF. The CDR3 nucleotides read TGTGCCAGTAGTTCCCAGACAGGGCTTAATGGCTACACCTTC. This chain joins TRBV19 and TRBJ1-2; 7 positions match TRBD1. V lost 5 bases, J lost 6 bases, and 9 bases stayed unmatched. Germline CDR1 reads LNHDA; CDR2 reads SQIVND (reference sequence). The length of the CDR3 is 14 residues. The full variable domain, completed using reference TRBV19 and TRBJ1-2, is DGGITQSPKYLFRKEGQNVTLSCEQNLNHDAMYWYRQDPGQGLRLIYYSQIVNDFQKGDIAEGYSVSREKKESFPLTVTSAQKNPTAFYLCASSSQTGLNGYTFGSGTRLTVV.

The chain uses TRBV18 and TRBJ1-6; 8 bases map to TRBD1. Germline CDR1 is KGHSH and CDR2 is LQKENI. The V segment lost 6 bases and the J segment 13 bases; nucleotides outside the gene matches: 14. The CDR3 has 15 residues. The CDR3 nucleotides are TGTGCCAGCTCCCCCTCGCGGGACAGGACTATGCCCCTCCACTTT. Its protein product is CASSPSRDRTMPLHF.

CDR3 sequence (DNA): TGTGCCAGCAGACTCTTGGTCACAGATACGCAGTATTTT. It codes for CASRLLVTDTQYF. The chain joins TRBV27 to TRBJ2-3; no definite D call. Germline V gives CDR1 MNHEY, CDR2 SMNVEV (reference sequence). The CDR3 runs to 13 residues. Trimming took 6 bases from V and 2 from J, leaving 9 bases between them.